This T cell receptor gamma chain was observed in a study of γδ T cells in repeated Plasmodium falciparum infection. The overall study: Donors had four controlled P. falciparum NF54 infections over about 640 days. Sampling occurred at baseline, pre-infection for selected infections, and 21 days post-infection. Study-level results: The Malian cohort came from a small rural village of predominantly one ethnic group. In Vdelta2-negative, largely Vdelta1+, gammadelta repertoires, repeated controlled infections appeared to drive clonal selection waves.

This CDR3 contains 15 residues. CDR1 and CDR2 from the germline V gene are GITISATS and ISYDGTV (reference sequence). Vgamma9/Vdelta2+ and Vdelta2-negative gammadelta T cells were flow-sorted from PBMC for bulk sequencing. This clone was seen a few times. What it binds is unknown. A single base is all that separates this from a far larger clone, so a read error is likely. The sample carries other DNA sequences with the same CDR3. TCRdb re-called the multiplex PCR reads using CATT. In the table there are roughly 13,000 gamma-chain clones, 1.6% of which are singletons. Sequences were obtained from gamma-delta T cells from blood. The V gene is TRGV9, the J gene TRGJ1 or TRGJ2. Assignment of the J gene here rests on matching the DNA to germline, because TCRdb gives none. The TCR comes from a pool of human donors (malaria-infected and uninfected, not separated). The CDR3 spells CALWEGTLAYYKKLF. The CDR3 DNA sequence: TGTGCCCTGTGGGAGGGGACCTTGGCTTATTATAAGAAACTCTTT.